The 27 T cell receptor beta chains below all came from one sample that was sequenced in a study of cytomegalovirus exposure and HLA in healthy donors. Clones were sequenced by immunoSEQ multiplex PCR, and TCRdb holds only the in-frame ones, with some missing. The sample consists of about 120,000 clones, under 90% of them appearing once. The specimen was PBMCs. The receptors come from a woman aged 25 to 39 in good health and CMV-seronegative.

This sequence joins TRBV9 and TRBJ2-2, with TRBD2 identical over 8 bases. The CDR3 is 15 residues long. The junction had 4 bases not matched to a gene; V was cut back by 0 bases and J by 6 bases. Looked up from germline, CDR1 is SGDLS and CDR2 is YYNGEE. CDR3 nucleotides: TGTGCCAGCAGCGTAGTAGCGGGGTACTCCGGGGAGCTGTTTTTT. Translating it yields CASSVVAGYSGELFF.

The chain is built from TRBV4-1 and TRBJ2-1; the match to TRBD1 covers 9 bases. V shed 5 bases, J shed 4 bases, and the junction held 6 bases outside the gene matches. This CDR3 contains 15 residues. Germline V gives CDR1 MGHRA, CDR2 YSYEKL. The CDR3 sequence is CASSSSGTGYNEQFF. The CDR3, as DNA: TGCGCCAGCAGCTCATCCGGGACAGGGTACAATGAGCAGTTCTTC.

V and J are TRBV11-3 and TRBJ2-7; tentatively, D is TRBD1 (6 bases). The germline V and J ends were trimmed by 2 bases and 0 bases, with 11 bases remaining between them. The CDR3 is made up of 15 amino acids. In germline, CDR1 is SGHNT, CDR2 YENEEA. The CDR3 protein is CASSLSDRSSYEQYF. CDR3 DNA: TGTGCCAGCAGCTTAAGCGACAGGAGCTCCTACGAGCAGTACTTC. The entire variable domain, with the rest obtained from reference TRBV11-3 and TRBJ2-7, is as follows: EAGVVQSPRYKIIEKKQPVAFWCNPISGHNTLYWYLQNLGQGPELLIRYENEEAVDDSQLPKDRFSAERLKGVDSTLKIQPAELGDSAVYLCASSLSDRSSYEQYFGPGTRLTVT.

The chain employs TRBV7-3 and TRBJ2-7; 7 bases match TRBD2. Germline V gene data show CDR1 as SGHTA and CDR2 as FQGTGA. The CDR3 sequence is 16 residues long. V dropped 5 bases and J dropped 3; count of bases not matched to a gene: 13. The DNA of the CDR3 is TGTGCCAGCAGCCCGGCGATTAGCGGGCCCAACTACGAGCAGTACTTC. Its protein is CASSPAISGPNYEQYF.

V usage is TRBV29-1 and J usage is TRBJ1-2, with 9 bases lining up with TRBD1. The junction had 19 bases not matched to a gene; V was cut back by 6 bases and J by 8 bases. This CDR3 is built from 16 residues. Germline V CDR1 and CDR2: SQVTM, ANQGSEA. CDR3: CSVGRDRELGALGYTF. In DNA form, the CDR3 reads TGCAGCGTGGGCCGGGACAGGGAACTAGGGGCGCTGGGCTACACCTTC.

The chain employs TRBV11-2 and TRBJ2-2; D is perhaps TRBD2 (5 bases). Trimming removed 1 base from V and 7 bases from J, with 7 bases in between. The CDR3 is 13 amino acids. The germline V gene has CDR1 SGHAT and CDR2 FQNNGV. The CDR3 protein is CASSLVGSGELFF. DNA for the CDR3: TGTGCCAGCAGCTTAGTAGGGAGCGGGGAGCTGTTTTTT.

The chain employs TRBV4-2 and TRBJ2-1; the match to TRBD2 covers 9 bases. Germline V lookup: CDR1 LGHNA, CDR2 YNFKEQ. V trimming: 2 bases; J trimming: 8 bases; junction bases outside the gene matches: 13. This CDR3 has 17 amino acids. The chain's CDR3 is CASSQNRRGGLGDEQFF. The CDR3 DNA is TGTGCCAGCAGCCAAAACCGGCGGGGGGGCCTTGGCGATGAGCAGTTCTTC.

This sequence joins TRBV7-9 and TRBJ1-1; no clear D gene. Trimming left V 2 bases short and J 4 bases short, with 2 bases between. The germline gives CDR1 SEHNR, CDR2 FQNEAQ (reference sequence). This CDR3 has 11 amino acids. Here the CDR3 DNA reads TGTGCCAGCAGCTTACTCACTGAAGCTTTCTTT. This encodes CASSLLTEAFF.

This clone was seen only a few times. The chain joins TRBV7-3 to TRBJ1-1; D remains ambiguous. CDR3 length: 13 residues. In germline, CDR1 is SGHTA, CDR2 FQGTGA. With 4 bases removed from V and 8 bases from J, the gap between germline ends came to 14 bases. The CDR3 DNA reads as TGTGCCAGCAGCTCCACTCGTCGTGAAGAAGCTTTCTTT. This translates into CASSSTRREEAFF.

This clone has a count of ten or more. This chain links TRBV6-5 with TRBJ1-4; D is unclear. The V end was cut by 2 bases, the J end by 5 bases, with 9 bases between. Germline values: CDR1 MNHEY, CDR2 SVGAGI. This CDR3 comprises 14 residues. The CDR3 protein is CASSYVRENEKLFF. The CDR3 DNA is TGTGCCAGCAGTTACGTACGGGAGAATGAAAAACTGTTTTTT.

The chain uses TRBV7-9 and TRBJ2-1; TRBD1 matches at 7 bases. The CDR3 runs to 14 residues. With V trimmed by 4 bases and J by 9 bases, 9 bases remained unmatched. The germline CDR1 and CDR2 sequences are SEHNR and FQNEAQ (reference sequence). The CDR3 coding sequence is TGTGCCAGCAGCTCTAACAGGGGAAAAGCTGAGCAGTTCTTC. As protein: CASSSNRGKAEQFF. Filled out from reference TRBV7-9 and TRBJ2-1, the complete variable domain reads DTGVSQNPRHKITKRGQNVTFRCDPISEHNRLYWYRQTLGQGPEFLTYFQNEAQLEKSRLLSDRFSAERPKGSFSTLEIQRTEQGDSAMYLCASSSNRGKAEQFFGPGTRLTVL.

In DNA form, the CDR3 reads TGTGCCAGCAGAGCGGGACAGGGTGGCACCGGGGAGCTGTTTTTT. Protein: CASRAGQGGTGELFF. This chain links TRBV5-6 with TRBJ2-2, with 9 bases lining up with TRBD1. Per the germline V gene, CDR1 is SGHDT and CDR2 is YYEEEE. This CDR3 comprises 15 residues. With 5 bases clipped from V and 4 bases from J, the junction kept 6 bases outside the gene matches.

The chain is built from TRBV9 and TRBJ1-1; tentatively, D is TRBD1 (5 bases). V lost 0 bases and J lost 3, with 6 bases in between. The CDR3 has 13 residues. Germline V gives CDR1 SGDLS, CDR2 YYNGEE. The chain's CDR3 is CASSVGGDTEAFF. The CDR3 region has the DNA TGTGCCAGCAGCGTAGGGGGGGACACTGAAGCTTTCTTT. Supplemented by reference TRBV9 and TRBJ1-1, the full variable domain reads DSGVTQTPKHLITATGQRVTLRCSPRSGDLSVYWYQQSLDQGLQFLIQYYNGEERAKGNILERFSAQQFPDLHSELNLSSLELGDSALYFCASSVGGDTEAFFGQGTRLTVV.

This rearrangement joins TRBV20-1 to TRBJ2-7, with D possibly TRBD2 on 6 matching bases. This CDR3 has 11 residues. Germline CDR1 reads DFQATT; CDR2 reads SNEGSKA (reference sequence). With 5 bases removed from V and 3 bases from J, the gap between germline ends came to 8 bases. The CDR3, as DNA: TGCAGTGCTCGGACTATCTACGAGCAGTACTTC. The encoded protein is CSARTIYEQYF.

This sequence joins TRBV19 and TRBJ2-7; 12 bases agree with TRBD1. CDR1 LNHDA and CDR2 SQIVND come from the germline V gene (reference sequence). The CDR3 is 15 amino acids. V shed 5 bases and J 5 bases; nucleotides not matched to a gene: 7. CDR3 loop: CASSSSGTGGDEQYF. For the CDR3, the DNA is TGTGCCAGTAGTTCGTCCGGGACAGGGGGCGACGAGCAGTACTTC.

V usage is TRBV7-8 and J usage is TRBJ1-1; D might be TRBD1 (5 bases). V shed 5 bases and J shed 3 bases, with 10 bases lying between them. CDR1 is SGHVS and CDR2 is FQNEAQ in the germline V gene. The CDR3 covers 13 residues. The CDR3 loop is CASSAFRDTEAFF. In DNA, the CDR3 is TGTGCCAGCAGCGCCTTCAGGGACACTGAAGCTTTCTTT.

The J gene is TRBJ2-5, the V gene TRBV9; 7 bases align to TRBD2. V dropped 0 bases and J dropped 7; count of bases not matched to a gene: 9. Germline V gives CDR1 SGDLS, CDR2 YYNGEE. The CDR3 is 15 residues long. CDR3: CASSVGRPGRGTQYF. The DNA of the CDR3 is TGTGCCAGCAGCGTAGGACGGCCAGGGAGGGGGACCCAGTACTTC.

This clone was detected only once. This chain uses TRBV7-2 with TRBJ2-5, with 9 positions matching TRBD2. After removal of 1 base from V and 5 bases from J, the junction contained 5 bases not matched to a gene. Germline V gene sequence: CDR1 SGHTA, CDR2 FQGNSA. This CDR3 has 15 amino acids. CDR3 loop: CASSLEGSGGETQYF. DNA for the CDR3: TGTGCCAGCAGCTTAGAGGGTAGCGGGGGTGAGACCCAGTACTTC.

The J gene is TRBJ2-7, the V gene TRBV18, with 11 bases aligning to TRBD2. The V gene end was trimmed by 3 bases and the J gene end by 2 bases; junction bases not matched to a gene: 3. The CDR3 loop spans 15 amino acids. Germline-derived CDR1 and CDR2 are KGHSH and LQKENI. This CDR3 reads CASSPTSGETYEQYF. CDR3 bases: TGTGCCAGCTCACCGACTAGCGGGGAAACCTACGAGCAGTACTTC.

This sequence joins TRBV7-8 and TRBJ2-3, with D possibly matching TRBD2 (6 bases). V gave up 4 bases and J gave up 2 bases, with 13 bases separating them. Germline V gene data show CDR1 as SGHVS and CDR2 as FQNEAQ. The CDR3 contains 15 residues. The DNA of the CDR3 is TGTGCCAGCAGCTCGCGTCGGGAGTTCACAGATACGCAGTATTTT. Translating it yields CASSSRREFTDTQYF.

Sample share makes this clone medium-sized (0.01 to 0.1%). The chain is built from TRBV7-8 and TRBJ1-2, with D unclear. The germline V gene encodes CDR1 SGHVS and CDR2 FQNEAQ. This CDR3 region has 13 residues. Trimming cost V 4 bases and J 7 bases, with 13 bases left between them. The CDR3 coding sequence is TGTGCCAGCAGCTCCCGGGATGGATCTGGCTACACCTTC. It translates to CASSSRDGSGYTF.

The chain links TRBV2 to TRBJ2-1; the match to TRBD2 covers 9 bases. Looked up from germline, CDR1 is SNHLY and CDR2 is FYNNEI. This CDR3 comprises 14 residues. Trimming took 8 bases from V and 6 from J; bases not matched to a gene: 8. CDR3 nucleotides: TGTGCCAGCGAACGGGGACTAGCCGCCAATGAGCAGTTCTTC. This sequence encodes CASERGLAANEQFF.

The rearrangement links TRBV13 to TRBJ2-2; a possible D gene is TRBD1 (6 bases). The CDR3 has 18 amino acids. Trimming removed 4 bases from V and 0 bases from J, with 18 bases in between. Looked up from germline, CDR1 is PRHDT and CDR2 is FYEKMQ (reference sequence). CDR3 region: CASSSLGWGRPNTGELFF. The CDR3, as DNA: TGTGCCAGCAGCTCCCTAGGTTGGGGGCGGCCGAACACCGGGGAGCTGTTTTTT.

This clone was found a few times. The chain is built from TRBV12-5 and TRBJ1-5; possibly TRBD1 for D (6 bases). The ends were cut back, 6 bases at V and 0 bases at J, with 12 bases in the middle. The CDR3 spans 15 residues. Germline V CDR1 and CDR2: LGHNT, FRNRAP. CDR3 sequence: CASGSTGDSNQPQHF. DNA for the CDR3: TGTGCTAGTGGCTCGACAGGAGATAGCAATCAGCCCCAGCATTTT. Based on the CDR3 plus reference TRBV12-5 and TRBJ1-5, the full variable domain is DARVTQTPRHKVTEMGQEVTMRCQPILGHNTVFWYRQTMMQGLELLAYFRNRAPLDDSGMPKDRFSAEMPDATLATLKIQPSEPRDSAVYFCASGSTGDSNQPQHFGDGTRLSIL.

This sequence joins TRBV6-6 and TRBJ2-3; 12 bases are shared with TRBD2. The CDR3 covers 16 residues. V trimming: 3 bases; J trimming: 6 bases; junction bases outside the gene matches: 7. Germline loops: CDR1 MNHNY, CDR2 SVGAGI (reference sequence). Here the CDR3 reads CASSYPLAGGPDTQYF. For the CDR3, the DNA is TGTGCCAGCAGTTATCCTCTAGCGGGGGGGCCGGATACGCAGTATTTT.

The chain is built from TRBV19 and TRBJ2-3; possibly TRBD2 for D (6 bases). The CDR3 runs to 14 residues. V lost 7 bases and J lost 3, with 14 bases in between. Germline V gene lookup returns CDR1 LNHDA and CDR2 SQIVND (reference sequence). The CDR3 spells CASNRGGVTDTQYF. The CDR3 nucleotides are TGTGCCAGTAATCGGGGAGGAGTTACAGATACGCAGTATTTT.

The chain joins TRBV7-3 to TRBJ2-3; D gene ambiguous. The germline V and J ends were trimmed by 3 bases and 4 bases, with 8 bases remaining between them. The length of the CDR3 is 13 residues. Germline values: CDR1 SGHTA, CDR2 FQGTGA. The CDR3 DNA reads TGTGCCAGCAGCTTCACCCGGGCAGATACGCAGTATTTT. The encoded protein is CASSFTRADTQYF.